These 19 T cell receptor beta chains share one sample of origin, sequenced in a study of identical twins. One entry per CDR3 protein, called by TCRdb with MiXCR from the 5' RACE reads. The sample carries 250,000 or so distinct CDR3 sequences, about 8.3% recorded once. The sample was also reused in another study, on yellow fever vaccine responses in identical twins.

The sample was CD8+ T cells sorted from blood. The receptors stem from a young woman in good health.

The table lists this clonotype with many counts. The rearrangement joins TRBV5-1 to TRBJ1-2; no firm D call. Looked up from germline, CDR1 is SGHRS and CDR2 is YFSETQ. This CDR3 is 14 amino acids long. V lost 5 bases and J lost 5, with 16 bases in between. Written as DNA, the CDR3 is TGCGCCAGCAGGGCTTCGGCGACGCCGTATGGCTACACCTTC. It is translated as CASRASATPYGYTF. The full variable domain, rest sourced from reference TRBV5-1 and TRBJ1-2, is KAGVTQTPRYLIKTRGQQVTLSCSPISGHRSVSWYQQTPGQGLQFLFEYFSETQRNKGNFPGRFSGRQFSNSRSEMNVSTLELGDSALYLCASRASATPYGYTFGSGTRLTVV.

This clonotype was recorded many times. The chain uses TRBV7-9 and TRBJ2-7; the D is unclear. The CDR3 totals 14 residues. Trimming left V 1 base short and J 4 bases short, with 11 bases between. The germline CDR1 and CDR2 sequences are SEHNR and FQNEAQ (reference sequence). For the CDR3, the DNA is TGTGCCAGCAGCTTAGACCAAGAAGGTTACGAGCAGTACTTC. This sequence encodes CASSLDQEGYEQYF.

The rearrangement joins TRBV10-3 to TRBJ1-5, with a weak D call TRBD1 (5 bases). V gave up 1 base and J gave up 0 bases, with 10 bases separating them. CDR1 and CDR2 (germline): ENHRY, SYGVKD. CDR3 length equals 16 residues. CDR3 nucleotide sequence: TGTGCCATCAGTGAGTGGGGGGTAGATAGCAATCAGCCCCAGCATTTT. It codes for CAISEWGVDSNQPQHF.

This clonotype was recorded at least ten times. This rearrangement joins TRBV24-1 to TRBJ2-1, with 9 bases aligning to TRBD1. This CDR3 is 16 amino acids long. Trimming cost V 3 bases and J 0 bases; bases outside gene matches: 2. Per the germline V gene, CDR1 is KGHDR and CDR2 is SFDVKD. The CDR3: CATSDRQGGSYNEQFF. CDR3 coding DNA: TGTGCCACCAGTGATAGACAGGGGGGCTCCTACAATGAGCAGTTCTTC.

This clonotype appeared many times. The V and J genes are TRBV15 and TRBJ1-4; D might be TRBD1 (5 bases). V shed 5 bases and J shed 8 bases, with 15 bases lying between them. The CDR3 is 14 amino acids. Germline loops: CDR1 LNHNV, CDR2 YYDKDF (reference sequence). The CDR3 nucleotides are TGTGCCACCAGCGACCCAGGGTTCTCGGAAAAACTGTTTTTT. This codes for CATSDPGFSEKLFF. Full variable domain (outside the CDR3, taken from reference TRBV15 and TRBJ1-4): DAMVIQNPRYQVTQFGKPVTLSCSQTLNHNVMYWYQQKSSQAPKLLFHYYDKDFNNEADTPDNFQSRRPNTSFCFLDIRSPGLGDTAMYLCATSDPGFSEKLFFGSGTQLSVL.

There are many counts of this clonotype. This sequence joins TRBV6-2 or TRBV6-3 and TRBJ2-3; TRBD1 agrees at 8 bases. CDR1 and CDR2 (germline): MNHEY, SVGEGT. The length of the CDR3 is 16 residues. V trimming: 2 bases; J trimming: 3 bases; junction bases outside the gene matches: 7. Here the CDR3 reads CASSYHRDRRTDTQYF. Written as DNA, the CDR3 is TGTGCCAGCAGTTACCACCGGGACAGGCGAACAGATACGCAGTATTTT.

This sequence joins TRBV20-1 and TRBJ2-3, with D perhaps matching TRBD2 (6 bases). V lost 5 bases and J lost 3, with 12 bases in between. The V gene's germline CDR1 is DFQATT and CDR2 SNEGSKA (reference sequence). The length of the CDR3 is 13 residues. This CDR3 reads CSADRTNTDTQYF. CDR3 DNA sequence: TGCAGTGCTGATCGGACTAATACAGATACGCAGTATTTT.

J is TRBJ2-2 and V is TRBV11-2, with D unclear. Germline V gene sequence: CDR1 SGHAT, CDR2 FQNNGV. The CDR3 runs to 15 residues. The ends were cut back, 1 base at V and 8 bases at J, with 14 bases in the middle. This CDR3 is CASSLAQFSGGELFF. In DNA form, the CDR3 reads TGTGCCAGCAGCTTAGCCCAATTCAGTGGTGGGGAGCTGTTTTTT.

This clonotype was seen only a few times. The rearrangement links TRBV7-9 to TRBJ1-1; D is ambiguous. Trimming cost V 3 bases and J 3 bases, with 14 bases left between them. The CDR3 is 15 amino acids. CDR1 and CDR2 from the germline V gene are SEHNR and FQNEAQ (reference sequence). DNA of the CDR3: TGTGCCAGCAGCTTCACTTCCGTAAGGGACACTGAAGCTTTCTTT. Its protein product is CASSFTSVRDTEAFF.

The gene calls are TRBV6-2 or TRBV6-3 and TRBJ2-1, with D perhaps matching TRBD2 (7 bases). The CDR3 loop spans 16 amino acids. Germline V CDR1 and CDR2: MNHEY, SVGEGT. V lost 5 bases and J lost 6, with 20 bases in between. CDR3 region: CASSTSGLQTGNEQFF. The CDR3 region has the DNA TGTGCCAGCAGTACCTCGGGACTACAGACAGGCAATGAGCAGTTCTTC.

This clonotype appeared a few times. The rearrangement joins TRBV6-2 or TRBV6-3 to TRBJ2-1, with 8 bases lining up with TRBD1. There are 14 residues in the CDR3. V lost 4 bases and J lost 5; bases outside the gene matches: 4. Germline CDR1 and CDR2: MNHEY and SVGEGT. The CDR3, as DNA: TGTGCCAGCAGTTCCCCGGGACAGGACAATGAGCAGTTCTTC. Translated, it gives CASSSPGQDNEQFF.

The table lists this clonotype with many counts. CDR3 DNA: TGTGCCAGCAGTGAGGACAGGGGCTACGAGCAGTACTTC. Encoded protein: CASSEDRGYEQYF. J is TRBJ2-7 and V is TRBV25-1, with TRBD1 matching 9 bases. This CDR3 contains 13 residues. Losses at the gene ends were 3 bases for V and 3 bases for J; bases not matched to a gene: 0. CDR1 is MGHDK and CDR2 is SYGVNS in the germline V gene.

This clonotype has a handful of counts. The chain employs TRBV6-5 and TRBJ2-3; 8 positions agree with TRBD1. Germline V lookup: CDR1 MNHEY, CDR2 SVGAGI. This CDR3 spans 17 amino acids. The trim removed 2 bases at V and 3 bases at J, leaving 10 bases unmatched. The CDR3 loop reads CASSYGQGPLTTDTQYF. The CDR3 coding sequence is TGTGCCAGCAGTTACGGACAGGGTCCGTTGACAACAGATACGCAGTATTTT.

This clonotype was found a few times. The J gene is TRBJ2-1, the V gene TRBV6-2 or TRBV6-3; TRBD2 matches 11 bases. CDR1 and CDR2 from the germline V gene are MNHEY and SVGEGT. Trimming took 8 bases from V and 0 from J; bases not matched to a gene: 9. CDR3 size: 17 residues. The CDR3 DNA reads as TGTGCCAGCTCCGGGACTAGCGGCCTTAGCTCCTACAATGAGCAGTTCTTC. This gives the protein CASSGTSGLSSYNEQFF.

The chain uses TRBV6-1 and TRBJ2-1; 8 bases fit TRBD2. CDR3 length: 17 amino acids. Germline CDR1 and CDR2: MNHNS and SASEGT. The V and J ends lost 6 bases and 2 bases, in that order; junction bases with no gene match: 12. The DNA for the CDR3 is TGTGCCAGCAGCTCAGAGGCGGTAGCGGGAACCTACAATGAGCAGTTCTTC. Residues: CASSSEAVAGTYNEQFF.

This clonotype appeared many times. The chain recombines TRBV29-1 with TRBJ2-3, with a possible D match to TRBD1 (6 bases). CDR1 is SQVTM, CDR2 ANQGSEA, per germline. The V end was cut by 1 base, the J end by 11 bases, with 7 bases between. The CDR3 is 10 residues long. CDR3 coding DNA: TGCAGCGTTGAAGCGGGACAGCAGTATTTT. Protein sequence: CSVEAGQQYF.

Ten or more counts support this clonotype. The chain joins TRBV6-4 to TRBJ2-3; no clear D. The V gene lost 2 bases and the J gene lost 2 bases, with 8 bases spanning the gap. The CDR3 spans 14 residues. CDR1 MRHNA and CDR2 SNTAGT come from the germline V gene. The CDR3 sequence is CASSDVGDTDTQYF. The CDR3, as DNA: TGTGCCAGCAGTGACGTTGGAGACACAGATACGCAGTATTTT.

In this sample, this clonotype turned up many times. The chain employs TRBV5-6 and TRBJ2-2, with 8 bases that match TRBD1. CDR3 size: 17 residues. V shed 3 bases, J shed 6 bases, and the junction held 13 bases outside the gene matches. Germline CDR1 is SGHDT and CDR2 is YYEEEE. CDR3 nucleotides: TGTGCCAGCAGCTGGGAGGAGACAGGGGAGGACCCCGGGGAGCTGTTTTTT. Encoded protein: CASSWEETGEDPGELFF. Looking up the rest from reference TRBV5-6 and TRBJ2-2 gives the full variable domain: DAGVTQSPTHLIKTRGQQVTLRCSPKSGHDTVSWYQQALGQGPQFIFQYYEEEERQRGNFPDRFSGHQFPNYSSELNVNALLLGDSALYLCASSWEETGEDPGELFFGEGSRLTVL.

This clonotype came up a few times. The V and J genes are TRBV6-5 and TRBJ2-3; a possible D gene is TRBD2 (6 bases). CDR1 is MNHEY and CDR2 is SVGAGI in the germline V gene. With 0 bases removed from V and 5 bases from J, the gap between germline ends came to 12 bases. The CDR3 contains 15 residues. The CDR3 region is CASSYSSGVKDTQYF. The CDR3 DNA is TGTGCCAGCAGTTACTCCTCGGGGGTTAAAGATACGCAGTATTTT.